This TCR beta chain is drawn from a study of T cells expressing NK-cell markers. Study at large: HCMV seropositivity characterized most of the eight sequenced donors, and seronegativity one.

Study conclusions and caveats: NKG2C+ dominant clonotypes from several donors made up about 1.0-8% of CD8+ T cells. The CD3+CD56-NKG2C+ fraction of several donors was also led by these clonotypes.

Note on this clonotype: Antigen specificity is unknown.

5'RACE template switching with UMIs generated TCR beta cDNA. TCRdb re-called the 5' RACE reads and catalogs CDR3 proteins one per entry, DNA excluded. This sample's clone table lists more than 20,000 distinct CDR3 sequences. This TCR derives from a man aged 18 to 70 in good health. Material for sequencing was blood T cells: a sorted CD56 or NKG2C T cell subset, CD4+ or CD8+ T cells, or bulk PBMC T cells (not recorded which).

The CDR3 spells CASSPGQGQAFF. The V gene is TRBV18, the J gene TRBJ1-1; TCRdb's assignment of TRBD1 cannot be checked, as there is no DNA. CDR1 and CDR2 from the germline V gene are KGHSH and LQKENI. CDR3 size: 12 residues.